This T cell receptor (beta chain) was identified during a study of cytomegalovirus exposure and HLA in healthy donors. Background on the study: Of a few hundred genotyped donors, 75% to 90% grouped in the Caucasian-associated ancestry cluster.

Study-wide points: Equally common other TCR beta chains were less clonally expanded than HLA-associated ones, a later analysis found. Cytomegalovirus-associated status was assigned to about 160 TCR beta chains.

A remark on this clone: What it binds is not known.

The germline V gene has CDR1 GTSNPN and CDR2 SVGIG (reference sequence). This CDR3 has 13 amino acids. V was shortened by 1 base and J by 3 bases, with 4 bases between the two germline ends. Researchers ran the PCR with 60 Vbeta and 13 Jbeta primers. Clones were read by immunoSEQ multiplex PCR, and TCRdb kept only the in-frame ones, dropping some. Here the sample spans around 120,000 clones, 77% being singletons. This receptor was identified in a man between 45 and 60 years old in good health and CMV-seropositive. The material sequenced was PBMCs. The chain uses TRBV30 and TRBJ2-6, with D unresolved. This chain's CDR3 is CAWSAGGANVLTF. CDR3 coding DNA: TGTGCCTGGAGTGCCGGTGGGGCCAACGTCCTGACTTTC. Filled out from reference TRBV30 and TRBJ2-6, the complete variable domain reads SQTIHQWPATLVQPVGSPLSLECTVEGTSNPNLYWYRQAAGRGLQLLFYSVGIGQISSEVPQNLSASRPQDRQFILSSKKLLLSDSGFYLCAWSAGGANVLTFGAGSRLTVL.